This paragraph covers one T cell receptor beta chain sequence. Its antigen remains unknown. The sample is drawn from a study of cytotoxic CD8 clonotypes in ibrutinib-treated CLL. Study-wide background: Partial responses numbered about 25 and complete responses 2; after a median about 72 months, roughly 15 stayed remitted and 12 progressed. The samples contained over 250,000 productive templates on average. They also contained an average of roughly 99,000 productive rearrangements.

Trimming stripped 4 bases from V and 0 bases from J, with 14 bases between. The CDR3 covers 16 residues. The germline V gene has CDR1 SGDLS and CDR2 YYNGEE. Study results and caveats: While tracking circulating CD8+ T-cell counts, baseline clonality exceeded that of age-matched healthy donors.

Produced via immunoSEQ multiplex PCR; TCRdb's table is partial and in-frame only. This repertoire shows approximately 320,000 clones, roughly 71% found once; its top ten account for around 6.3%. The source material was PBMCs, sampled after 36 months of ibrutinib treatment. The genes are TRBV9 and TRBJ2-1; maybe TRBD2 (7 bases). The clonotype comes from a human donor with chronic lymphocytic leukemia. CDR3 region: CASSNGGPRSYNEQFF. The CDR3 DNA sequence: TGTGCCAGCAGCAACGGGGGGCCGCGCTCCTACAATGAGCAGTTCTTC.